A single sample gave rise to the 2 T cell receptor beta chains below, sequenced in a study of vaccination and CD4 T cells after COVID-19 (dated by TCRdb to the early 2020s). Their recognized antigens are unknown. The intended sense of this specimen's treatment or condition label: approximately nine-day PBMC culture with coronavirus spike peptide pools or control peptides (ViraFEST assay). The library was obtained by PCR. Sequencing instrument: Illumina iSeq 100. TCR sequencing of DNA from cultured CD4+ T cells used the Oncomine TCR Beta short-read assay at the Johns Hopkins FTIC core. The public reads were reanalyzed by TCRdb: fastp trimming at Q25, MiXCR alignment, in-frame beta chains only. Rows are unified per CDR3 protein, each entry keeping the most common DNA and genes. This sample is represented by more than 9,000 distinct CDR3 sequences; around 60% of them were singletons. Roughly 35% of the sample rests with the top ten.

The sample consisted of CD4+ T cells from blood, cultured in vitro. These receptors came from a human donor who had recovered from COVID-19.

This clonotype has more than one count but fewer than ten. V gene TRBV20-1 combines with J gene TRBJ2-1, with D possibly matching TRBD2 (5 bases). V lost 6 bases, J lost 8 bases, and 14 bases lay in between. This CDR3 spans 12 amino acids. Germline V CDR1 and CDR2: DFQATT, SNEGSKA (reference sequence). The CDR3 reads CSARGVGDEQFF. DNA of the CDR3: TGCAGTGCGCGCGGAGTGGGAGATGAGCAGTTCTTC.

The chain carries TRBV30 and TRBJ2-2; perhaps TRBD1 as D (5 bases). This CDR3 has 12 amino acids. Between the trimmed V and J ends, which lost 2 bases and 4 bases, there was a span of 5 bases. Germline V gene sequence: CDR1 GTSNPN, CDR2 SVGIG (reference sequence). The CDR3 region is CAWSRGTGELFF. The CDR3, as DNA: TGTGCCTGGAGTAGGGGCACCGGGGAGCTGTTTTTT.